This entry features one T cell receptor (beta chain) sequence. No antigen is known for it. This entry is derived from a study of T cells after yellow fever vaccination. The study made its TCR cDNA through 5'RACE template switching. That step introduced a universal primer site along with UMIs. TCRdb fed the 5' RACE reads into MiXCR, producing one record per CDR3 protein. The sample has a few hundred thousand distinct CDR3 sequences, roughly 4.8% seen once. The study, taken as a whole, reports: Though it reached lower strength, the secondary response hit its peak faster, day 5 versus 15. Among primary-vaccination clones, most reappeared after the booster, at approximately 97% for CD4 and around 91% for CD8. The bulk population could contribute abundant contaminating clonotypes to FACS-sorted repertoires.

Germline CDR1 is LGHNA and CDR2 is YSLEER. V shed 0 bases and J shed 0 bases, with 18 bases lying between them. The length of the CDR3 is 19 residues. This chain connects TRBV4-3 to TRBJ2-1, with D possibly matching TRBD2 (6 bases). The receptor's source is a man between 18 and 35 years old who received the YFV17D yellow fever vaccine. The sample consisted of CD4+ T cells sorted from PBMCs, taken on the day of the yellow fever booster vaccination. CDR3 residues: CASSQDVHWGESSYNEQFF. Here the CDR3 DNA reads TGCGCCAGCAGCCAAGATGTACATTGGGGGGAGAGCTCCTACAATGAGCAGTTCTTC.